Listed below are T cell receptor beta chains from one sample, sequenced in a study of T-cell reconstitution after alpha-beta-depleted transplantation in children. Using its own MiXCR run on the PCR reads, TCRdb lists one record per CDR3 protein. The data contain approximately 230,000 distinct CDR3 sequences, more than 20% of them singletons. This specimen was PBMCs, mostly from graft donor cells, taken 360 days after TCRalphabeta/CD19-depleted stem cell transplant. All receptors come from a female patient between 2 and 15 years old who had a stem cell transplant for congenital amegakaryocytic thrombocytopenia, so the T cells may come from the graft donor. Each CDR3 is given with its conserved first and last residue. The D gene is left open where the match is weak. Clone sizes are given selectively: once, few, many, or a class where the clone is expanded.

D gene,clone size,V gene,J gene,CDR3 protein,CDR3 DNA
TRBD1,few,TRBV27,TRBJ1-5,CASSFRIHPGQINQPQHF,TGTGCCAGCAGTTTTCGCATACACCCGGGACAGATCAATCAGCCCCAGCATTTT
.,many,TRBV12-3/TRBV12-4,TRBJ1-1,CASLMTAGWTEAFF,TGTGCCAGCCTTATGACGGCGGGTTGGACTGAAGCTTTCTTT
.,.,TRBV29-1,TRBJ2-7,CSVGGTIFYEQYF,TGCAGCGTGGGTGGGACAATATTCTACGAGCAGTACTTC
TRBD2,many,TRBV5-1,TRBJ2-1,CASSISGTSGYNEQFF,TGCGCCAGCAGCATTTCCGGGACTAGCGGGTACAATGAGCAGTTCTTC
.,.,TRBV5-1,TRBJ2-5,CASSLWERAPETQYF,TGCGCCAGCAGCTTGTGGGAAAGAGCGCCAGAGACCCAGTACTTC
.,.,TRBV7-3,TRBJ2-3,CASSQGLGVSDTQYF,TGTGCCAGCAGCCAAGGGTTGGGAGTTTCAGATACGCAGTATTTT
.,.,TRBV28,TRBJ2-1,CASSLSSIHEQFF,TGTGCCAGCAGTTTATCCAGTATCCATGAGCAGTTCTTC
TRBD2,.,TRBV20-1,TRBJ2-3,CSAGGLAGNFFTDTQYF,TGCAGTGCAGGAGGACTAGCGGGGAACTTCTTCACAGATACGCAGTATTTT
TRBD2,few,TRBV4-1,TRBJ2-3,CASSQQGLAGGHTQYF,TGCGCCAGCAGCCAACAGGGACTAGCGGGGGGACATACGCAGTATTTT
TRBD1,few,TRBV7-2,TRBJ1-6,CASSLSSTGVLVYSPLHF,TGTGCCAGCAGCTTATCCTCGACAGGGGTCCTCGTATATTCACCCCTCCACTTT
.,.,TRBV10-3,TRBJ2-3,CAISVLHPSTDTQYF,TGTGCCATCAGTGTCCTCCATCCTAGCACAGATACGCAGTATTTT
TRBD2,many,TRBV27,TRBJ2-7,CASSPGLAGDHEQYF,TGTGCCAGCAGTCCGGGACTAGCGGGAGACCACGAGCAGTACTTC
.,few,TRBV27,TRBJ1-1,CASSLVGRGNTEAFF,TGTGCCAGCAGTTTGGTCGGGAGGGGGAACACTGAAGCTTTCTTT
.,.,TRBV5-1,TRBJ2-5,CASSGQTRLEETQYF,TGCGCCAGCAGCGGGCAGACTCGATTGGAGGAGACCCAGTACTTC
.,.,TRBV15,TRBJ1-5,CATSREDRYQPQHF,TGTGCCACCAGCAGGGAAGACAGGTATCAGCCCCAGCATTTT
.,.,TRBV5-6,TRBJ2-1,CASSFAVGAYNEQFF,TGTGCCAGCAGCTTTGCGGTGGGAGCATACAATGAGCAGTTCTTC
.,.,TRBV12-3/TRBV12-4,TRBJ2-7,CASSLGVESSDEQYF,TGTGCCAGCAGTTTGGGGGTAGAATCTTCAGACGAGCAGTACTTC
TRBD2,many,TRBV4-3,TRBJ2-2,CASSQKAGLAGVVGELFF,TGCGCCAGCAGCCAAAAGGCGGGACTAGCGGGAGTTGTCGGGGAGCTGTTTTTT
.,.,TRBV6-2/TRBV6-3,TRBJ2-7,CASSYKYYEQYF,TGTGCCAGCAGTTACAAGTACTACGAGCAGTACTTC
.,.,TRBV12-3/TRBV12-4,TRBJ2-1,CASSFGRGQAQFF,TGTGCCAGCAGTTTTGGTCGCGGGCAAGCTCAGTTCTTC
.,once,TRBV12-3/TRBV12-4,TRBJ2-7,CASSLVPRGLLLWDYEQYF,TGTGCCAGCAGTTTGGTCCCGCGGGGGCTTCTTTTGTGGGACTACGAGCAGTACTTC
.,once,TRBV24-1,TRBJ2-1,CASSDRRSARWEQFF,TGTGCCAGCAGTGACCGACGGTCCGCCCGGTGGGAGCAGTTCTTC
.,few,TRBV5-6,TRBJ1-2,CASTRTLWDYGYTF,TGTGCCAGCACCCGGACACTATGGGACTATGGCTACACCTTC
.,.,TRBV4-3,TRBJ1-4,CASSQETVQINEKLFF,TGCGCCAGCAGCCAAGAAACCGTACAGATAAATGAAAAACTGTTTTTT
.,.,TRBV7-2,TRBJ2-1,CASSLVGKGEQFF,TGTGCCAGCAGCTTAGTCGGGAAAGGTGAGCAGTTCTTC
.,few,TRBV4-1,TRBJ1-4,CASSQVPGEKLFF,TGCGCCAGCAGCCAAGTCCCAGGTGAAAAACTGTTTTTT
.,.,TRBV27,TRBJ2-1,CASRDKWVALFGEQFF,TGTGCCAGCAGAGACAAGTGGGTAGCGTTGTTCGGTGAGCAGTTCTTC
.,few,TRBV5-1,TRBJ1-2,CAGIDGLNYGYTF,TGCGCCGGAATAGACGGTCTAAACTATGGCTACACCTTC
TRBD1,many,TRBV12-3/TRBV12-4,TRBJ2-2,CASSRVWTGGTGELFF,TGTGCCAGCAGCCGGGTTTGGACAGGGGGAACCGGGGAGCTGTTTTTT
TRBD1,once,TRBV20-1,TRBJ2-7,CSARDNVQGVSYEQYF,TGCAGTGCTAGAGATAATGTCCAGGGGGTGTCCTACGAGCAGTACTTC
TRBD1,few,TRBV12-3/TRBV12-4,TRBJ2-1,CASSLNLGTGGIPVF,TGTGCCAGCAGTTTAAATCTCGGGACAGGGGGTATTCCGGTCTTC
.,.,TRBV6-2/TRBV6-3,TRBJ2-2,CASGLLNTGELFF,TGTGCCAGCGGTCTTCTTAACACCGGGGAGCTGTTTTTT
.,.,TRBV10-3,TRBJ2-3,CAISGPGTDTQYF,TGTGCCATCAGTGGGCCAGGCACAGATACGCAGTATTTT
.,few,TRBV27,TRBJ1-6,CASSFYWFEGRDSPLHF,TGTGCCAGCAGTTTTTACTGGTTCGAGGGGAGGGATTCACCCCTCCACTTT
.,.,TRBV5-1,TRBJ2-1,CASSNGLQIPYNEQFF,TGCGCCAGCAGCAACGGACTCCAAATCCCCTACAATGAGCAGTTCTTC
.,.,TRBV19,TRBJ2-1,CAGSAGRNNEQFF,TGTGCCGGTAGTGCAGGGAGGAACAATGAGCAGTTCTTC
.,few,TRBV20-1,TRBJ2-5,CSASDSGSPRETQYF,TGCAGTGCTTCGGATTCGGGGAGCCCCAGGGAGACCCAGTACTTC
.,few,TRBV4-1,TRBJ2-2,CASSHRPYGELFF,TGCGCCAGCAGCCATAGGCCCTACGGGGAGCTGTTTTTT
.,.,TRBV4-1,TRBJ2-7,CASSQVGNYEQYF,TGCGCCAGCAGCCAAGTCGGAAACTACGAGCAGTACTTC
.,few,TRBV25-1,TRBJ2-2,CASLQRAEAGELFF,TGTGCCAGCTTGCAGAGGGCCGAAGCCGGGGAGCTGTTTTTT
.,many,TRBV20-1,TRBJ2-2,CSARDISGELFF,TGCAGTGCTAGAGATATTTCCGGGGAGCTGTTTTTT
TRBD2,.,TRBV7-2,TRBJ2-1,CASSLLSWTSDNEQFF,TGTGCCAGCAGCTTATTAAGCTGGACTAGCGACAATGAGCAGTTCTTC
TRBD1,.,TRBV2,TRBJ2-7,CASSANRGPFSYEQYF,TGTGCCAGCAGTGCAAATAGGGGGCCTTTCTCCTACGAGCAGTACTTC
TRBD2,.,TRBV20-1,TRBJ2-3,CSADGLAGSSTDTQYF,TGCAGTGCTGACGGACTAGCGGGTTCTAGCACAGATACGCAGTATTTT
TRBD2,few,TRBV7-9,TRBJ2-1,CASSLGLAASYNEQFF,TGTGCCAGCAGCTTAGGGCTAGCGGCCTCCTACAATGAGCAGTTCTTC
TRBD1,.,TRBV10-3,TRBJ2-3,CAISDGVGQDPTDTQYF,TGTGCCATCAGTGATGGCGTAGGACAGGACCCCACAGATACGCAGTATTTT
.,few,TRBV5-1,TRBJ1-1,CASIHGEVNTEAFF,TGCGCCAGCATTCACGGTGAAGTGAACACTGAAGCTTTCTTT
.,few,TRBV29-1,TRBJ1-2,CSVEDPGVEGYTF,TGCAGCGTTGAAGATCCAGGGGTAGAGGGCTACACCTTC
TRBD1,.,TRBV7-8,TRBJ1-2,CASSPGQGDGYTF,TGTGCCAGCAGCCCTGGACAGGGGGATGGCTACACCTTC
TRBD2,few,TRBV4-1,TRBJ2-5,CASSQASSGGAKETQYF,TGCGCCAGCAGCCAGGCCTCTAGCGGGGGGGCGAAAGAGACCCAGTACTTC
.,.,TRBV4-1,TRBJ2-1,CASSQNTGLYEQFF,TGCGCCAGCAGCCAAAACACAGGGTTGTATGAGCAGTTCTTC
.,.,TRBV7-3,TRBJ2-1,CASSSLGGTYNEQFF,TGTGCCAGCAGCTCCCTAGGAGGCACCTACAATGAGCAGTTCTTC
TRBD2,few,TRBV5-1,TRBJ2-3,CASSLETSGVGDTQYF,TGCGCCAGCAGCTTGGAGACTAGCGGGGTGGGAGATACGCAGTATTTT